A single sample is the source of the 4 T cell receptor beta chains below, sequenced in a study of blood T cell repertoires in COVID-19. Data came from immunoSEQ multiplex PCR; TCRdb stores just in-frame clones and leaves some out. In the table there are over 250,000 clones, roughly 90% of which are singletons. Sequenced: PBMCs or T cells enriched from blood (not recorded which). The receptors originated from a woman aged 45 to 65 who had recovered from COVID-19.

This chain joins TRBV6-5 and TRBJ2-2, with TRBD2 identical over 8 bases. Germline V gives CDR1 MNHEY, CDR2 SVGAGI. The J segment lost 6 bases and the V segment lost 0 bases, leaving 3 bases of the junction unmatched. The CDR3 sequence is 15 residues long. CDR3: CASSYSGLGAGELFF. The CDR3 nucleotides read TGTGCCAGCAGTTACTCGGGACTAGGGGCCGGGGAGCTGTTTTTT.

The sample holds a few counts of this clone. The chain employs TRBV7-2 and TRBJ1-5; D not resolved. The germline CDR1 and CDR2 sequences are SGHTA and FQGNSA. Trimming stripped 5 bases from V and 5 bases from J, with 25 bases between. CDR3 length equals 18 residues. For the CDR3, the DNA is TGTGCCAGCAGCCCGTCTCAGGTATCCCAACTTATCGATCAGCCCCAGCATTTT. Translating gives CASSPSQVSQLIDQPQHF.

The V gene is TRBV5-1, the J gene TRBJ2-3; 9 bases are shared with TRBD1. Trimming removed 4 bases from V and 2 bases from J; junction bases left unmatched: 5. The CDR3 sequence is 15 residues long. CDR1 is SGHRS and CDR2 is YFSETQ in the germline V gene. Here the CDR3 DNA reads TGCGCCAGCAGCGGAACAGGGGGCTACACAGATACGCAGTATTTT. Its protein is CASSGTGGYTDTQYF.

The V and J genes are TRBV10-1 and TRBJ1-1, with 7 bases fitting TRBD1. CDR3 size: 13 residues. The germline CDR1 and CDR2 sequences are WNHNN and SYGVQD (reference sequence). Trimming removed 9 bases from V and 5 bases from J; junction bases left unmatched: 9. The CDR3 DNA reads as TGCGCCAGTGACAGGGTCCGGAAGACTGAAGCTTTCTTT. It yields the protein CASDRVRKTEAFF.